This T cell receptor (beta chain) came from a study of graft-versus-host responses after intestinal transplantation. Comments on this clone: Its antigen is unknown.

Between the trimmed V and J ends, which lost 2 bases and 4 bases, there was a span of 25 bases. The germline V gene encodes CDR1 SGHTA and CDR2 FQGNSA. The CDR3 runs 19 residues. Assay used: immunoSEQ multiplex PCR; TCRdb lists only in-frame clones, some missing. The sample holds over 80,000 clones, 85% to 95% seen once. This chain joins TRBV7-2 and TRBJ2-3; the D gene is possibly TRBD2 (5 bases). This receptor was taken from a human donor who was the organ donor for an intestinal transplant. Material: unstimulated CD8+ T cells sorted from spleen or lymph node cells, obtained before transplant. Here the CDR3 reads CASSLWAGWVRRHADTQYF. The CDR3 bases are TGTGCCAGCAGCTTATGGGCCGGGTGGGTCAGGAGGCACGCAGATACGCAGTATTTT.